The rows below give T cell receptor beta chains drawn from one sample of a study of Graves' ophthalmopathy and Graves' hyperthyroidism. TCRdb recomputed calls from the multiplex PCR reads with MiXCR, one row per CDR3 protein. The sample consists of some 350,000 distinct CDR3 sequences, 15% to 20% of them appearing once. Sequencing was performed on peripheral blood. These receptors all stem from an adult woman with stable Graves' hyperthyroidism. Each CDR3 is given without its conserved first and last residue. The order of the fields is J gene, V gene, CDR3 protein.

J: TRBJ1-1; V: TRBV11-1; CDR3: ASSPRAPGRSTEAF
J: TRBJ2-5; V: TRBV7-9; CDR3: ASSMTPTGFQETQY
J: TRBJ2-7; V: TRBV6-1; CDR3: ASSDTPGQGPYEQY
J: TRBJ2-5; V: TRBV15; CDR3: ATSRDRGPEETQY
J: TRBJ1-1; V: TRBV6-1; CDR3: ASSEDLQVNTEAF
J: TRBJ2-7; V: TRBV7-2; CDR3: ASSTGRDKPEQY
J: TRBJ2-5; V: TRBV12-5; CDR3: ASGPGTSDQKDLETQY
J: TRBJ1-1; V: TRBV3-1; CDR3: ASSYLIEGMRTEAF
J: TRBJ2-5; V: TRBV24-1; CDR3: ATSDRYQETQY
J: TRBJ2-7; V: TRBV12-3/TRBV12-4; CDR3: ASSLLGPEQY
J: TRBJ1-5; V: TRBV28; CDR3: ASSPGGVYQPQH
J: TRBJ1-1; V: TRBV27; CDR3: ASSQSGAEAF
J: TRBJ2-2; V: TRBV12-3/TRBV12-4; CDR3: ASSRANTGELF
J: TRBJ2-5; V: TRBV12-3/TRBV12-4; CDR3: ASSQTGGRETQY
J: TRBJ1-1; V: TRBV2; CDR3: ASSFSKGDTEAF
J: TRBJ1-3; V: TRBV11-2; CDR3: ASSLDTRGVYSGNTIY
J: TRBJ2-6; V: TRBV27; CDR3: ASSSKERQGSSGANVLT
J: TRBJ1-3; V: TRBV12-3/TRBV12-4; CDR3: ASSYRRAGNTIY
J: TRBJ1-1; V: TRBV7-9; CDR3: ASTSRQGGTEAF
J: TRBJ2-7; V: TRBV7-2; CDR3: ASSLGLGESSYEQY